These T cell receptor beta chains were read from a single sample in a study of OX40 agonist ivuxolimab in advanced cancers. The repertoire was sequenced with immunoSEQ multiplex PCR; TCRdb's copy has only in-frame clones and lacks some. Here the sample spans 78,000 or so clones, 92% being singletons. This sample comprised CD4+ or CD8+ T cells sorted from blood, obtained in a trial of the OX40 agonist ivuxolimab. The receptors come from an adult with an advanced solid tumor such as melanoma, head and neck, liver or kidney cancer. The CDR3 runs from the conserved cysteine through the conserved F or W. The D gene is left open where the match is weak. Size values are once, few and many counts, or a class for expanded clones, and some rows have none.

TRBJ2-7 | once | TRBD1 | TRBV4-1 | CASSPQTGSGYEQYF | TGCGCCAGCAGCCCCCAGACAGGGTCCGGCTACGAGCAGTACTTC
TRBJ1-6 | - | - | TRBV11-2 | CASSRTVSSYNSPLHF | TGTGCCAGCAGCCGGACCGTCAGCTCCTATAATTCACCCCTCCACTTT
TRBJ2-1 | - | TRBD1 | TRBV9 | CASKGQGANEQFF | TGTGCCAGCAAGGGACAGGGGGCGAATGAGCAGTTCTTC
TRBJ2-2 | - | - | TRBV29-1 | CSVPLGGELFF | TGCAGCGTCCCCCTGGGCGGGGAGCTGTTTTTT
TRBJ1-4 | - | - | TRBV13 | CASSSRGNSDEKLFF | TGTGCCAGCAGCTCCCGTGGGAACAGCGATGAAAAACTGTTTTTT
TRBJ1-5 | - | TRBD1 | TRBV19 | CASSIRQGSQGNQPQHF | TGTGCCAGTAGTATACGACAGGGCTCCCAGGGCAATCAGCCCCAGCATTTT
TRBJ1-2 | - | TRBD1 | TRBV7-8 | CASSHSPGQSYGYTF | TGTGCCAGCAGCCACTCTCCGGGACAGAGTTATGGCTACACCTTC
TRBJ2-3 | - | - | TRBV15 | CATSSSTSGTDTQYF | TGTGCCACCAGCTCAAGTACCTCCGGCACAGATACGCAGTATTTT
TRBJ2-7 | - | - | TRBV19 | CASSNQGDHEQYF | TGTGCCAGTAGTAATCAAGGGGACCACGAGCAGTACTTC
TRBJ2-7 | - | TRBD2 | TRBV7-9 | CASSQEGSGGSYEQYF | TGTGCCAGCAGCCAAGAAGGAAGCGGGGGGTCCTACGAGCAGTACTTC
TRBJ2-1 | once | TRBD2 | TRBV13 | CASKRGGAYNEQFF | TGTGCCAGCAAACGCGGGGGGGCTTACAATGAGCAGTTCTTC
TRBJ2-7 | once | TRBD1 | TRBV6-6 | CASSYRDRALSYEQYF | TGTGCCAGCAGTTACCGCGACAGGGCGCTCTCCTACGAGCAGTACTTC
TRBJ1-1 | few | - | TRBV9 | CASSVRGTEAFF | TGTGCCAGCAGCGTACGAGGAACTGAAGCTTTCTTT
TRBJ1-3 | - | - | TRBV5-1 | CASSLAQGAGTIYF | TGCGCCAGCAGCTTGGCCCAGGGTGCGGGCACCATATATTTT
TRBJ1-1 | - | TRBD1 | TRBV9 | CASSEGDSTNTEAFF | TGTGCCAGCAGCGAGGGGGACAGCACGAACACTGAAGCTTTCTTT
TRBJ2-3 | - | TRBD2 | TRBV25-1 | CASSDLASGGTDTQYF | TGTGCCAGCAGTGACCTCGCTAGCGGGGGCACAGATACGCAGTATTTT
TRBJ2-4 | - | TRBD2 | TRBV9 | CASSPTSGGAKNIQYF | TGTGCCAGCAGCCCCACTAGCGGGGGGGCCAAAAACATTCAGTACTTC
TRBJ1-4 | - | - | TRBV7-8 | CASSPGGNEKLFF | TGTGCCAGCAGCCCCGGGGGTAATGAAAAACTGTTTTTT
TRBJ2-3 | - | - | TRBV7-7 | CASSLFSDTQYF | TGTGCTAGCAGCTTATTCTCAGATACGCAGTATTTT
TRBJ2-3 | - | TRBD2 | TRBV10-2 | CASRPLGTSGGRTDTQYF | TGCGCCAGCAGACCCCTCGGGACTAGCGGGGGACGCACAGATACGCAGTATTTT
TRBJ2-7 | - | TRBD2 | TRBV11-2 | CASSWELAGGPSYERYF | TGTGCCAGCAGCTGGGAACTAGCGGGGGGGCCCTCCTACGAGCGGTACTTC
TRBJ2-3 | - | TRBD2 | TRBV7-9 | CAGLSGDKADTQYF | TGTGCCGGCCTTAGCGGGGATAAGGCAGATACGCAGTATTTT
TRBJ1-4 | few | - | TRBV6-5 | CASSYMKDPNEKLFF | TGTGCCAGCAGTTATATGAAGGACCCTAATGAAAAACTGTTTTTT
TRBJ2-2 | - | TRBD1 | TRBV27 | CASSLAGQGAHGELFF | TGTGCCAGCAGTTTAGCGGGACAGGGGGCCCACGGGGAGCTGTTTTTT
TRBJ2-7 | once | TRBD2 | TRBV7-6 | CASSDKTSGTYEQYF | TGTGCCAGCAGCGACAAGACTAGCGGCACCTACGAGCAGTACTTC
TRBJ1-5 | - | - | TRBV27 | CASSLLGDSQPQHF | TGTGCCAGCAGTTTGCTAGGGGATTCTCAGCCCCAGCATTTT
TRBJ1-5 | - | - | TRBV9 | CASRDKGRSNQPQHF | TGTGCCAGCAGGGATAAGGGACGGAGCAATCAGCCCCAGCATTTT
TRBJ1-5 | - | TRBD1 | TRBV9 | CASSVGDRHNQPQHF | TGTGCCAGCAGCGTAGGGGACAGACACAATCAGCCCCAGCATTTT
TRBJ1-5 | - | - | TRBV6-4 | CASSDVAFNQPQHF | TGTGCCAGCAGTGACGTGGCCTTCAATCAGCCCCAGCATTTT
TRBJ2-1 | - | TRBD2 | TRBV6-1 | CASSERLAGDSYNEQFF | TGTGCCAGCAGTGAAAGGCTAGCGGGGGATTCCTACAATGAGCAGTTCTTC
TRBJ1-1 | few | TRBD1 | TRBV12-5 | CASGLVPKTGETEAFF | TGTGCTAGTGGTTTGGTACCTAAGACAGGGGAAACTGAAGCTTTCTTT
TRBJ2-7 | - | TRBD1 | TRBV19 | CASSIVTGGRYEQYF | TGTGCCAGTAGTATAGTAACAGGGGGCAGGTACGAGCAGTACTTC
TRBJ2-3 | - | - | TRBV9 | CASSVVTGTDTQYF | TGTGCCAGCAGCGTAGTGACGGGAACAGATACGCAGTATTTT
TRBJ1-1 | few | - | TRBV10-3 | CAISELWSAEAFF | TGTGCCATCAGTGAACTGTGGAGCGCTGAAGCTTTCTTT
TRBJ2-3 | - | TRBD1 | TRBV27 | CASSFVLTGGTDTQYF | TGTGCCAGCAGTTTCGTATTGACAGGGGGTACAGATACGCAGTATTTT